One and the same sample provided the 31 T cell receptor beta chains below, sequenced in a study of T cell responses to AZD1222 COVID-19 vaccine. Sequencing was performed with immunoSEQ multiplex PCR; in TCRdb, only in-frame clones are kept and a portion is missing. In the table there are tens of thousands of clones, around 86% of which are singletons. The starting material was peripheral blood, obtained on day 0 of AZD1222 vaccination. The receptors were sampled from an adult in good health.

The count of this clone is one. The rearrangement joins TRBV7-6 to TRBJ2-7, with TRBD2 matching over 13 bases. The V segment lost 4 bases and the J segment 3 bases; nucleotides outside the gene matches: 9. The CDR3 runs 17 residues. CDR1 is SGHVS, CDR2 FNYEAQ, per germline. The CDR3, as DNA: TGTGCCAGCAGCTCCGGACTAGCGGGAGAATTGTACTACGAGCAGTACTTC. This codes for CASSSGLAGELYYEQYF.

This sequence joins TRBV7-8 and TRBJ1-1; D ambiguous. CDR1 and CDR2 from the germline V gene are SGHVS and FQNEAQ. The V and J ends lost 5 bases and 2 bases respectively, with 9 bases between them. The CDR3 runs to 13 residues. The CDR3, as DNA: TGTGCCAGCAGCCGATCACCTAACACTGAAGCTTTCTTT. This sequence encodes CASSRSPNTEAFF.

The CDR3 region has the DNA TGCGCCAGCAGCTTAGGTTCGATGAACACTGAAGCTTTCTTT. This translates into CASSLGSMNTEAFF. The V call is TRBV5-1, the J call TRBJ1-1; D is uncertain. Trimming stripped 2 bases from V and 0 bases from J, with 8 bases between. The CDR3 is 14 amino acids. Germline V CDR1 and CDR2: SGHRS, YFSETQ. The entire variable domain, with the rest obtained from reference TRBV5-1 and TRBJ1-1, is as follows: KAGVTQTPRYLIKTRGQQVTLSCSPISGHRSVSWYQQTPGQGLQFLFEYFSETQRNKGNFPGRFSGRQFSNSRSEMNVSTLELGDSALYLCASSLGSMNTEAFFGQGTRLTVV.

The gene calls are TRBV21-1 and TRBJ1-5; TRBD1 reflects the table's D call only, with no check against the DNA. TRBV21-1 is a pseudogene segment. The CDR3 runs 19 residues. CDR3 sequence: CASSIHSRGPADSNQPQHF. The CDR3 DNA follows: TGTGCCAGCAGCATCCACTCCAGGGGCCCAGCTGATAGCAATCAGCCCCAGCATTTT.

CDR3 amino acids: CSVELLTSNYGYTF. The CDR3 DNA reads as TGCAGCGTTGAGTTACTAACATCCAACTATGGCTACACCTTC. The chain couples TRBV29-1 to TRBJ1-2; D is ambiguous. The V gene lost 3 bases and the J gene lost 2 bases, with 13 bases spanning the gap. CDR3 size: 14 residues. Germline values: CDR1 SQVTM, CDR2 ANQGSEA.

This clone was seen only once. This chain connects TRBV28 to TRBJ1-5; D is ambiguous. The germline V gene has CDR1 MDHEN and CDR2 SYDVKM. Trimming shortened V by 6 bases and J by 0 bases, and 15 bases separated the two germline ends. This CDR3 spans 16 amino acids. The DNA for the CDR3 is TGTGCCAGCAGCCATGGCACAGTCAATAGCAATCAGCCCCAGCATTTT. Residues: CASSHGTVNSNQPQHF.

The genes are TRBV25-1 and TRBJ1-1; possible D gene TRBD1, 6 bases. Germline V gene sequence: CDR1 MGHDK, CDR2 SYGVNS. Trimming took 0 bases from V and 2 from J, leaving 16 bases between them. The CDR3 totals 17 residues. The CDR3 bases are TGTGCCAGCAGTGAATATATGGGGGCAGGTTTCAACACTGAAGCTTTCTTT. The encoded protein is CASSEYMGAGFNTEAFF.

The rearrangement links TRBV5-6 to TRBJ1-2; 12 nucleotides line up with TRBD1. J was trimmed by 6 bases and V by 4 bases; bases with no gene match: 7. The CDR3 is 15 amino acids. CDR1 is SGHDT and CDR2 is YYEEEE in the germline V gene. CDR3 DNA: TGTGCCAGCAGCCGGGACAGGGGGCTAGTGGATGGCTACACCTTC. Residues: CASSRDRGLVDGYTF.

The CDR3 sequence is CASSEGGRTGNYEQYF. In DNA, the CDR3 is TGTGCCAGCAGTGAAGGGGGAAGGACAGGGAACTACGAGCAGTACTTC. The V gene is TRBV2, the J gene TRBJ2-7, with 8 bases matching TRBD1. V gave up 1 base and J gave up 3 bases; unmatched junction bases: 8. Germline CDR1 is SNHLY and CDR2 is FYNNEI. The CDR3 loop spans 16 amino acids.

The J gene is TRBJ2-5, the V gene TRBV29-1, with 7 bases lining up with TRBD1. This CDR3 region has 13 residues. CDR1 is SQVTM and CDR2 is ANQGSEA in the germline V gene. Trimming took 4 bases from V and 3 from J; bases not matched to a gene: 5. CDR3 in amino acids: CSVAVTGEETQYF. For the CDR3, the DNA is TGCAGCGTTGCTGTTACAGGGGAAGAGACCCAGTACTTC.

V gene TRBV18 combines with J gene TRBJ1-4, with D uncertain. Trimming took off 4 bases at V and 0 bases at J, with 3 bases between the two ends. Germline CDR1 is KGHSH and CDR2 is LQKENI. CDR3 size: 13 residues. The CDR3 protein is CASSQSTNEKLFF. The CDR3 bases are TGTGCCAGCTCACAATCAACTAATGAAAAACTGTTTTTT.

This clone was seen once. This chain links TRBV5-5 with TRBJ2-7, with unresolved D. The CDR3 runs to 15 residues. The germline V gene encodes CDR1 SGHKS and CDR2 YYEKEE (reference sequence). V lost 0 bases and J 4 bases, leaving 14 bases between the germline ends. As DNA, the CDR3 is TGTGCCAGCAGCTTGGAGTGGACGGGTTGGTACGAGCAGTACTTC. It is translated as CASSLEWTGWYEQYF.

A few counts support this clone. V gene TRBV28 combines with J gene TRBJ2-7, with TRBD2 as a possible D gene (5 bases). Germline CDR1 is MDHEN and CDR2 is SYDVKM. The CDR3 consists of 15 residues. V was cut by 5 bases and J by 3 bases, with 17 bases left in between. CDR3 sequence: CASSPGPGIGYEQYF. The CDR3 DNA sequence: TGTGCCAGCAGTCCCGGGCCGGGAATAGGCTACGAGCAGTACTTC. The variable domain in full, completed from reference TRBV28 and TRBJ2-7, reads DVKVTQSSRYLVKRTGEKVFLECVQDMDHENMFWYRQDPGLGLRLIYFSYDVKMKEKGDIPEGYSVSREKKERFSLILESASTNQTSMYLCASSPGPGIGYEQYFGPGTRLTVT.

The genes are TRBV5-1 and TRBJ1-6, with 9 nucleotides matching TRBD1. CDR3 length: 14 residues. V gave up 7 bases and J gave up 7 bases; unmatched junction bases: 6. Germline CDR1 and CDR2: SGHRS and YFSETQ. The CDR3 loop is CASQPGTGNSPLHF. In DNA form, the CDR3 reads TGCGCCAGCCAACCAGGGACAGGGAATTCACCCCTCCACTTT.

The chain carries TRBV30 and TRBJ1-6; 7 bases are shared with TRBD1. Trimming at V came to 0 bases and at J to 6 bases, leaving 5 bases not matched to a gene. The germline V gene encodes CDR1 GTSNPN and CDR2 SVGIG (reference sequence). This CDR3 has 15 amino acids. CDR3: CAWSVQGTPNSPLHF. CDR3 coding DNA: TGTGCCTGGAGTGTACAGGGGACACCTAATTCACCCCTCCACTTT.

The chain is built from TRBV7-2 and TRBJ2-7, with 14 bases aligning to TRBD2. The CDR3 covers 19 residues. V shed 5 bases and J 6 bases; nucleotides not matched to a gene: 18. Germline CDR1 SGHTA, CDR2 FQGNSA. The CDR3 nucleotides are TGTGCCAGCAGCGTAAACACCCCGGGACTAGCGGGAGTAACGGGCGAGCAGTACTTC. Protein: CASSVNTPGLAGVTGEQYF. Combining the CDR3 with reference TRBV7-2 and TRBJ2-7 gives the whole variable domain GAGVSQSPSNKVTEKGKDVELRCDPISGHTALYWYRQSLGQGLEFLIYFQGNSAPDKSGLPSDRFSAERTGGSVSTLTIQRTQQEDSAVYLCASSVNTPGLAGVTGEQYFGPGTRLTVT.

This clone was seen just once. The DNA of the CDR3 is TGTGCCAGCTCACCCGGGGGGGCCGGGCAGCCCCAGCATTTT. It translates to CASSPGGAGQPQHF. The V and J genes are TRBV18 and TRBJ1-5; the D gene is possibly TRBD1 (6 bases). In germline, CDR1 is KGHSH, CDR2 LQKENI. Trimming took 3 bases from V and 7 from J, leaving 13 bases between them. The CDR3 is 14 amino acids.

The chain uses TRBV27 and TRBJ2-5, with D hard to call. Germline CDR1 MNHEY, CDR2 SMNVEV (reference sequence). V was pared by 8 bases and J by 4 bases, with 23 bases between. This CDR3 comprises 16 residues. For the CDR3, the DNA is TGTGCCAGCGGCGTTCTTGGCGACGGCGTCGCAGAGACCCAGTACTTC. Translating it yields CASGVLGDGVAETQYF.

The chain couples TRBV18 to TRBJ2-7; 9 bases are a match to TRBD2. Losses at the gene ends were 1 base for V and 5 bases for J; bases not matched to a gene: 6. The CDR3 length is 15 residues. CDR1 is KGHSH, CDR2 LQKENI, per germline. In nucleotides, the CDR3 is TGTGCCAGCTCACCACTAGCGGGAGAGGTGGACGAGCAGTACTTC. Translating gives CASSPLAGEVDEQYF.

The rearrangement uses TRBV28 and TRBJ2-7; 7 positions agree with TRBD1. Per germline, CDR1 MDHEN and CDR2 SYDVKM. V lost 6 bases and J lost 7; bases outside the gene matches: 15. The CDR3 sequence is 15 residues long. DNA for the CDR3: TGTGCCAGCAGAAGACAGCAGGACAGGTACGGTGAGCAGTACTTC. Translated, it gives CASRRQQDRYGEQYF.

The chain links TRBV27 to TRBJ1-2; a weak D match, TRBD1 (5 bases). The CDR3 covers 13 residues. Trimming shortened V by 3 bases and J by 4 bases, and 9 bases separated the two germline ends. Germline-derived CDR1 and CDR2 are MNHEY and SMNVEV (reference sequence). The CDR3 DNA follows: TGTGCCAGCAGTTTGGCGGGGCCCTATGGCTACACCTTC. Translation: CASSLAGPYGYTF.

A few counts support this clone. Other DNA variants within this sample encode the same CDR3. The chain uses TRBV6-5 and TRBJ1-1; D is perhaps TRBD1 (5 bases). V lost 5 bases, J lost 1 base, and 11 bases lay in between. This CDR3 comprises 14 residues. Per germline, CDR1 MNHEY and CDR2 SVGAGI. The CDR3: CASSLGGANTEAFF. CDR3 coding DNA: TGTGCCAGCAGTCTCGGTGGGGCGAACACTGAAGCTTTCTTT.

The chain is built from TRBV21-1 and TRBJ2-1; TRBD1, the D gene given by the table, was not confirmed from the DNA. TRBV21-1 is a recognized pseudogene. The length of the CDR3 is 13 residues. The CDR3, as DNA: TGTGCCAGCAGTATCAGCTCCTACAATGAGCAGTTCTTC. Protein: CASSISSYNEQFF.

V gene TRBV12-3 or TRBV12-4 combines with J gene TRBJ1-5; D remains unclear. Trimming removed 4 bases from V and 9 bases from J, with 13 bases in between. This CDR3 has 13 residues. The CDR3 nucleotides are TGTGCCAGCAGTTCCCGGGAAAATACGCCCCAGCATTTT. It encodes CASSSRENTPQHF.

V and J are TRBV7-3 and TRBJ2-2, with 7 nucleotides matching TRBD2. V dropped 2 bases and J dropped 1; count of bases not matched to a gene: 7. The germline V gene has CDR1 SGHTA and CDR2 FQGTGA. CDR3 length: 17 amino acids. The DNA of the CDR3 is TGTGCCAGCAGCTTAGTGCGGTGGGAGGGGAACACCGGGGAGCTGTTTTTT. As protein: CASSLVRWEGNTGELFF.

This chain uses TRBV3-1 (or the pseudogene TRBV3-2) with TRBJ1-5, with D possibly being TRBD1 (5 bases). The ends were cut back, 1 base at V and 11 bases at J, with 15 bases in the middle. Germline V gives CDR1 LGHDT, CDR2 YNNKEL (reference sequence). This CDR3 comprises 14 residues. CDR3 coding DNA: TGTGCCAGCAGCCAAGGAACAGGAGGAGTCACCCAGCATTTT. It specifies CASSQGTGGVTQHF.

CDR3 sequence: CASSPGTGMNTEAFF. The CDR3 nucleotides read TGTGCCAGCAGCCCTGGGACAGGCATGAACACTGAAGCTTTCTTT. The chain couples TRBV7-3 to TRBJ1-1, with TRBD1 matching over 8 bases. The CDR3 has 15 residues. Germline V gene lookup returns CDR1 SGHTA and CDR2 FQGTGA. V shed 5 bases and J 0 bases; nucleotides not matched to a gene: 5. Full variable domain (remainder filled in from reference TRBV7-3 and TRBJ1-1): GAGVSQTPSNKVTEKGKYVELRCDPISGHTALYWYRQSLGQGPEFLIYFQGTGAADDSGLPNDRFFAVRPEGSVSTLKIQRTERGDSAVYLCASSPGTGMNTEAFFGQGTRLTVV.

The chain couples TRBV4-2 to TRBJ1-2, with 10 bases matching TRBD1. Germline CDR1 and CDR2: LGHNA and YNFKEQ. The V gene end was trimmed by 3 bases and the J gene end by 7 bases; junction bases not matched to a gene: 8. The CDR3 is made up of 15 amino acids. The CDR3 loop reads CASSQDTGTGAGYTF. CDR3 coding DNA: TGTGCCAGCAGCCAGGACACCGGGACAGGGGCTGGCTACACCTTC.

V is TRBV24-1 and J is TRBJ2-1; possibly TRBD1 for D (6 bases). Deletions cut 10 bases from V and 9 bases from J, with 12 bases between. Looked up from germline, CDR1 is KGHDR and CDR2 is SFDVKD. The CDR3 is 11 amino acids. In DNA, the CDR3 is TGTGCCACGGCACAGGGTGGTGAGCAGTTCTTC. Translated, it gives CATAQGGEQFF.

The chain carries TRBV6-9 and TRBJ2-7, with D unclear. V dropped 4 bases and J dropped 3 bases, with 7 bases sitting between them. The germline V gene encodes CDR1 MNHGY and CDR2 SVAAGI. CDR3 length: 12 amino acids. The CDR3 loop is CASSSQNYEQYF. DNA for the CDR3: TGTGCCAGCAGTTCACAGAACTACGAGCAGTACTTC.

The V call is TRBV29-1, the J call TRBJ2-3; 9 bases agree with TRBD1. The CDR3 consists of 14 residues. V trimming: 4 bases; J trimming: 0 bases; junction bases outside the gene matches: 2. Germline CDR1 is SQVTM and CDR2 is ANQGSEA. The CDR3 DNA reads TGCAGCGTTGCTGGACAGGGGAGCACAGATACGCAGTATTTT. This sequence encodes CSVAGQGSTDTQYF.